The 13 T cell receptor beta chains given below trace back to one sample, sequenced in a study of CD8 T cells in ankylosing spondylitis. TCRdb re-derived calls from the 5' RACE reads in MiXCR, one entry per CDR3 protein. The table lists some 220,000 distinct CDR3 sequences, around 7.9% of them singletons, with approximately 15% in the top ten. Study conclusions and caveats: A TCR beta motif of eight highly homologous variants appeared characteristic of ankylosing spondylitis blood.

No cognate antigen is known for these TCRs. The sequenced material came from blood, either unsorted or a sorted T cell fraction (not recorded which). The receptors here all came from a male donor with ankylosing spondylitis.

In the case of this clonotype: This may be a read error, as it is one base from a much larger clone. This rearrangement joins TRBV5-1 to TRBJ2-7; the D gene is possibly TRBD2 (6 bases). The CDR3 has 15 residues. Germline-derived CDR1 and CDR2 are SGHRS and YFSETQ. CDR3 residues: CANSPFSGSSYEQYF. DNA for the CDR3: TGCGCCAACAGCCCGTTTAGCGGCAGCTCCTACGAGCAGTACTTC.

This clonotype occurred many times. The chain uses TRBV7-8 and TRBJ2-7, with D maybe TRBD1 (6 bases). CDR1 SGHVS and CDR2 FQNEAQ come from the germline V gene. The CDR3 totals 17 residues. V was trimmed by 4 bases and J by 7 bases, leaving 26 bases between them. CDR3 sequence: CASSSGQNLILLREQYF. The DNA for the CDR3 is TGTGCCAGCAGCTCAGGACAGAATCTCATTTTACTACGGGAGCAGTACTTC.

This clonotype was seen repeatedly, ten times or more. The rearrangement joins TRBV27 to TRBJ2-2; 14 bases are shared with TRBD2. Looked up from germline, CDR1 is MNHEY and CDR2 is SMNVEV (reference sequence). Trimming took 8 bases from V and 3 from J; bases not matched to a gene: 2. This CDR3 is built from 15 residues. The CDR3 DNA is TGTGCCAGCCGGGGACTAGCGGGGGACACCGGGGAGCTGTTTTTT. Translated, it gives CASRGLAGDTGELFF.

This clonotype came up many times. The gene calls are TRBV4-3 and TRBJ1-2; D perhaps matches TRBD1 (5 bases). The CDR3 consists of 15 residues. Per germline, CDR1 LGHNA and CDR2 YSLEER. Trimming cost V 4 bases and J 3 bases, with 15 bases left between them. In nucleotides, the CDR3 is TGCGCCAGCAGCCCTTTTAAAGGGGTGGACTATGGCTACACCTTC. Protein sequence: CASSPFKGVDYGYTF.

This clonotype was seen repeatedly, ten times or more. The CDR3 reads CASSFWRNTGELFF. The DNA of the CDR3 is TGTGCCAGCAGTTTTTGGAGGAACACCGGGGAGCTGTTTTTT. The rearrangement links TRBV12-3 or TRBV12-4 to TRBJ2-2; no clear D. Trimming pared 3 bases from V and 1 base from J, leaving 6 bases between. The CDR3 loop spans 14 amino acids.

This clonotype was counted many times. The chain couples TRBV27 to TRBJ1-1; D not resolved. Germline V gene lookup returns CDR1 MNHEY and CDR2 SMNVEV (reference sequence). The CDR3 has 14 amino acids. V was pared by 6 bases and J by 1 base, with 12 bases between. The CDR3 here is CASRPLGRNTEAFF. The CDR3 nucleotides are TGTGCCAGCAGGCCCCTAGGGAGGAACACTGAAGCTTTCTTT.

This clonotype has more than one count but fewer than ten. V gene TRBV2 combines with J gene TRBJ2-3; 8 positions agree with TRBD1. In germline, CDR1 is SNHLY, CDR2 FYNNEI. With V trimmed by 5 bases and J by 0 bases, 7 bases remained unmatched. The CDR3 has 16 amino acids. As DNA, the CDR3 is TGTGCCAGCAGTAAAACAGGGGGAGGTAGCACAGATACGCAGTATTTT. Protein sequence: CASSKTGGGSTDTQYF.

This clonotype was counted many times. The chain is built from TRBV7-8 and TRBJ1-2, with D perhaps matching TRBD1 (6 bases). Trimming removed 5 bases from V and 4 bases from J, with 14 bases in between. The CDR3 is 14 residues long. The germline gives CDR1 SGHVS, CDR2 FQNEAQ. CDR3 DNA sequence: TGTGCCAGCAGCGAGGGGGGGGGCGTCTATGGCTACACCTTC. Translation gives CASSEGGGVYGYTF.

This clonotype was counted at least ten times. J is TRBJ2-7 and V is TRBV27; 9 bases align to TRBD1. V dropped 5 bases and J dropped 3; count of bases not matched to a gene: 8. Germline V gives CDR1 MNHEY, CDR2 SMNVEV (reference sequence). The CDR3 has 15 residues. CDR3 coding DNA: TGTGCCAGCAGTATAATCGGGACAGGGAACTACGAGCAGTACTTC. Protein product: CASSIIGTGNYEQYF.

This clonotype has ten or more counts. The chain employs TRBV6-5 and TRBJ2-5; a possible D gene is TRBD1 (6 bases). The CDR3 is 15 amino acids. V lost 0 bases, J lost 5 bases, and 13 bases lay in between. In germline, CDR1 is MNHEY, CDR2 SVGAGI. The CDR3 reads CASSYSRTAWETQYF. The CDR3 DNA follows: TGTGCCAGCAGTTACTCACGGACAGCTTGGGAGACCCAGTACTTC.

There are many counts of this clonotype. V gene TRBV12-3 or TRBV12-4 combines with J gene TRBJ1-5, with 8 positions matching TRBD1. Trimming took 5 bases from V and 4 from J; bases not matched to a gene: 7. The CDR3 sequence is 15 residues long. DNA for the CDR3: TGTGCCAGCAGTCCCGGGGACAGGAAGAATCAGCCCCAGCATTTT. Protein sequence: CASSPGDRKNQPQHF.

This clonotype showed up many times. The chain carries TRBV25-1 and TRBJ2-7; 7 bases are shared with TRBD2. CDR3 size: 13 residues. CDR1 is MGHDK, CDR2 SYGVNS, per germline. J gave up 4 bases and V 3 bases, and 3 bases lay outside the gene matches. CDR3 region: CASSEWGGYEQYF. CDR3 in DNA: TGTGCCAGCAGTGAGTGGGGGGGGTACGAGCAGTACTTC.

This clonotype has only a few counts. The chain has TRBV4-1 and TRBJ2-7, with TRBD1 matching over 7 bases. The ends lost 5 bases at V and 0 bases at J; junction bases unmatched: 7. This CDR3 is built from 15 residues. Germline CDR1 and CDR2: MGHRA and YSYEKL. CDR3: CASSYPGQSSYEQYF. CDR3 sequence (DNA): TGCGCCAGCAGCTATCCGGGACAGAGCTCCTACGAGCAGTACTTC.